This T cell receptor beta chain was found in a study of blood T cell repertoires in COVID-19. In this sample, this clone turned up a few times. Participants were aged roughly 18 to 100 years from 20 to 30 US areas. Between the trimmed V and J ends, which lost 6 bases and 2 bases, there was a span of 12 bases. Germline V gene lookup returns CDR1 ENHRY and CDR2 SYGVKD. This CDR3 comprises 14 residues. Assay: immunoSEQ multiplex PCR; the TCRdb copy retains only in-frame clones and omits some. The sample lists about 210,000 clones, approximately 83% seen once, with 3% to 4.5% in the top ten. This TCR was recovered from a woman aged 40-49 years with acute COVID-19. This chain connects TRBV10-3 to TRBJ2-3; possibly TRBD2 for D (6 bases). Sequences were obtained from PBMCs or T cells enriched from blood (not recorded which). CDR3: CAIRGLQNTDTQYF. In DNA form, the CDR3 reads TGTGCCATCAGAGGACTACAGAACACAGATACGCAGTATTTT.